This TCR beta chain stems from a study of shared clonotypes between healthy human individuals. Findings and caveats of the study: Across a handful of donors, naive CD4 shared 5% to 5.5%, naive CD8 over 3%, memory CD4 roughly 2.1%, memory CD8 0.4% to 0.5%. Lower generation probabilities were found for non-shared clonotypes than for those shared by all four donors.

Sequenced by immunoSEQ multiplex PCR; TCRdb stores in-frame clones only, minus some. The sample holds 2 million to 2.5 million clones, around 95% seen once. A remark on this clone: Its antigen is undetermined.

Every contributor of samples was a Caucasian grown-up residing in Nashville, Tennessee. The sequence derives from a man between 18 and 29 years old in good health. The sequenced sample was naive CD4+ T cells sorted from blood. Stated subset: CD45RA+ positively selected.

In nucleotides, the CDR3 is TGTGCCAGCAGTTCCCCAACGAGGGGGCGAAACACTGAAGCTTTCTTT. Encoded protein: CASSSPTRGRNTEAFF. V gene TRBV28 combines with J gene TRBJ1-1; 7 positions agree with TRBD1. Germline V gene sequence: CDR1 MDHEN, CDR2 SYDVKM. The CDR3 contains 16 residues. The V and J ends lost 4 bases and 2 bases, in that order; junction bases with no gene match: 10.